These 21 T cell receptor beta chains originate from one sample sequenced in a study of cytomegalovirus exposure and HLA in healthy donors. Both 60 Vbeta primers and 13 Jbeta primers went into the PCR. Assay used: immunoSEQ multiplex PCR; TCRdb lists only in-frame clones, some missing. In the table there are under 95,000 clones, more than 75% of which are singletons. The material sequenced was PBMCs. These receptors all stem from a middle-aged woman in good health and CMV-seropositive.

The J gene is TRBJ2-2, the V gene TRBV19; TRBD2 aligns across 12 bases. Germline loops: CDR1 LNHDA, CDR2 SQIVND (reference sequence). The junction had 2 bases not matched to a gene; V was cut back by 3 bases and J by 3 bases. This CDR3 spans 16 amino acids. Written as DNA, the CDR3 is TGTGCCAGTAGTATCGGACTAGCGGGATACACCGGGGAGCTGTTTTTT. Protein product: CASSIGLAGYTGELFF.

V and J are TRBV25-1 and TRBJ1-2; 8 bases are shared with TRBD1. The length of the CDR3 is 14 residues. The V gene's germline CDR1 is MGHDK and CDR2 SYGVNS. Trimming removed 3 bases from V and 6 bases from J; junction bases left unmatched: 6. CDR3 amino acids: CASSEDRELHGYTF. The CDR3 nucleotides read TGTGCCAGCAGTGAGGACAGGGAACTCCATGGCTACACCTTC.

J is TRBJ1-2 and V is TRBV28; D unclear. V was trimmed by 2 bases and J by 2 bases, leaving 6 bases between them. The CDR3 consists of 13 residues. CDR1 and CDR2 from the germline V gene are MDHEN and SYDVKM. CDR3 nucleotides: TGTGCCAGCAGTTTAGGCAGAAACTATGGCTACACCTTC. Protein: CASSLGRNYGYTF.

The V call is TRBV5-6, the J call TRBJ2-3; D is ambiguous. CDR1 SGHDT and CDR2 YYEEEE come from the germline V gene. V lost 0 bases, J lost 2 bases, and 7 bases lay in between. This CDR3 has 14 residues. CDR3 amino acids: CASSLGVYTDTQYF. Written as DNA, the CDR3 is TGTGCCAGCAGCTTGGGTGTGTACACAGATACGCAGTATTTT. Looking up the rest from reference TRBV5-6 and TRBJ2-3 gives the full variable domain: DAGVTQSPTHLIKTRGQQVTLRCSPKSGHDTVSWYQQALGQGPQFIFQYYEEEERQRGNFPDRFSGHQFPNYSSELNVNALLLGDSALYLCASSLGVYTDTQYFGPGTRLTVL.

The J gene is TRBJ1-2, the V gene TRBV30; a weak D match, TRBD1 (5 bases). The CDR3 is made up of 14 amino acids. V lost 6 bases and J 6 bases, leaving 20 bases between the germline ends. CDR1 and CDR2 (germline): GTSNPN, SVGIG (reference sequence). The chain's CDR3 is CACRPTGTSDGYTF. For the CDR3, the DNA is TGTGCCTGCAGACCTACCGGGACTTCGGATGGCTACACCTTC. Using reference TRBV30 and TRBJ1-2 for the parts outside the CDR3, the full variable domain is SQTIHQWPATLVQPVGSPLSLECTVEGTSNPNLYWYRQAAGRGLQLLFYSVGIGQISSEVPQNLSASRPQDRQFILSSKKLLLSDSGFYLCACRPTGTSDGYTFGSGTRLTVV.

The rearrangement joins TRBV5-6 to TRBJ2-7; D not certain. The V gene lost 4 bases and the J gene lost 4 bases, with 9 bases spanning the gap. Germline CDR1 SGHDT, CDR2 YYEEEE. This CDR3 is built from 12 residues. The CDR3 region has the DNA TGTGCCAGCAGCCTGAGTTATTACGAGCAGTACTTC. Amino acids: CASSLSYYEQYF.

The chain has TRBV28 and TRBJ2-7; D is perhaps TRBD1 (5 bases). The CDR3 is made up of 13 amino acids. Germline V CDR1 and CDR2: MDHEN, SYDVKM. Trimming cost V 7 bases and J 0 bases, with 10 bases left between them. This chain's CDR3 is CASTDSYSYEQYF. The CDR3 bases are TGTGCCAGCACCGACAGCTACTCCTACGAGCAGTACTTC.

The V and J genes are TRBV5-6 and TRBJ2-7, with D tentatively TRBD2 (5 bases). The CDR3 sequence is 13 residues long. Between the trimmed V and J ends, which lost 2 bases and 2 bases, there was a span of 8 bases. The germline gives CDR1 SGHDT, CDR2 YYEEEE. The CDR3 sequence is CASSFSRAYEQYF. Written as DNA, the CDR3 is TGTGCCAGCAGCTTTTCGAGGGCCTACGAGCAGTACTTC.

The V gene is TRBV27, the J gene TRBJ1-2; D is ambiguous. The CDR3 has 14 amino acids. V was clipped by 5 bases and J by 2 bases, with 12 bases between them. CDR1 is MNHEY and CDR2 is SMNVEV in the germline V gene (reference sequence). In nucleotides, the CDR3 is TGTGCCAGCAGTGTGGGTGGGCAGAACTATGGCTACACCTTC. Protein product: CASSVGGQNYGYTF.

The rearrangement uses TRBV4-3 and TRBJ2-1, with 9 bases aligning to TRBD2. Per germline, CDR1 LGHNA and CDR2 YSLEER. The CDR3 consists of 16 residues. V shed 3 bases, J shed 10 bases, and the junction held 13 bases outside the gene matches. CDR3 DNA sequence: TGCGCCAGCAGCCATATATCCGGGACTAGCCCCCGGGAGCAGTTCTTC. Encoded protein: CASSHISGTSPREQFF.

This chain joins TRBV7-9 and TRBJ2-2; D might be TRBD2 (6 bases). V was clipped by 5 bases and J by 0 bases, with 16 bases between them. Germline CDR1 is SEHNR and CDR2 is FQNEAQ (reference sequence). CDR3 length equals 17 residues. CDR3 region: CASSQMRGEANTGELFF. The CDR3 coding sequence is TGTGCCAGCAGCCAAATGCGGGGTGAGGCGAACACCGGGGAGCTGTTTTTT.

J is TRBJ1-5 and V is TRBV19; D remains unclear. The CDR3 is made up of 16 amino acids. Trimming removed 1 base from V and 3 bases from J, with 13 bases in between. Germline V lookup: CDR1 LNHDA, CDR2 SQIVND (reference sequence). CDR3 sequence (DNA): TGTGCCAGTAGTATAGTCGGAGGTTTTACCAATCAGCCCCAGCATTTT. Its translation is CASSIVGGFTNQPQHF.

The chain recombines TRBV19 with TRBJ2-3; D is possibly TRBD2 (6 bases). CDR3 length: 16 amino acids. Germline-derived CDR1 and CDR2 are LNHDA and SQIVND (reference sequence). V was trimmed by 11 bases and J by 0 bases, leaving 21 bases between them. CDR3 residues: CASPGGAIPSTDTQYF. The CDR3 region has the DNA TGTGCCTCACCCGGCGGGGCCATTCCTAGCACAGATACGCAGTATTTT. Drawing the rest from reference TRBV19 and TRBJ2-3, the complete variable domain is DGGITQSPKYLFRKEGQNVTLSCEQNLNHDAMYWYRQDPGQGLRLIYYSQIVNDFQKGDIAEGYSVSREKKESFPLTVTSAQKNPTAFYLCASPGGAIPSTDTQYFGPGTRLTVL.

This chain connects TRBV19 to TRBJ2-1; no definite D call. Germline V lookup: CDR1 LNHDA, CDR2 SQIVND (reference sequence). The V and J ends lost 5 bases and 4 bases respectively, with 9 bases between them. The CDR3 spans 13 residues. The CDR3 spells CASSPSLYNEQFF. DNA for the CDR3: TGTGCCAGTAGTCCGAGTTTGTACAATGAGCAGTTCTTC.

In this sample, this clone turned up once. CDR3 nucleotide sequence: TGCGCCAGCAGGCAGGATCTGGGTCATGAGCAGTTCTTC. Its protein product is CASRQDLGHEQFF. The chain joins TRBV4-3 to TRBJ2-1; D ambiguous. V gave up 6 bases and J gave up 8 bases, with 14 bases separating them. CDR1 and CDR2 (germline): LGHNA, YSLEER. The length of the CDR3 is 13 residues.

CDR3 nucleotide sequence: TGTGCCTGGTCGAGGACTAGCGGGGGAGGGGAGCAGTACTTC. It codes for CAWSRTSGGGEQYF. The chain links TRBV30 to TRBJ2-7; 13 bases are shared with TRBD2. Germline V lookup: CDR1 GTSNPN, CDR2 SVGIG (reference sequence). CDR3 length equals 14 residues. The ends lost 5 bases at V and 7 bases at J; junction bases unmatched: 8.

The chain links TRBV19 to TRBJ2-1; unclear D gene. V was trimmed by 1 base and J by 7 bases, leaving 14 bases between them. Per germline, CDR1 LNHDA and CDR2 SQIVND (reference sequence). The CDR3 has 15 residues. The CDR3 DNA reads TGTGCCAGTAGTATAGTTGGCTCCCCGATTAATGAGCAGTTCTTC. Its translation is CASSIVGSPINEQFF.

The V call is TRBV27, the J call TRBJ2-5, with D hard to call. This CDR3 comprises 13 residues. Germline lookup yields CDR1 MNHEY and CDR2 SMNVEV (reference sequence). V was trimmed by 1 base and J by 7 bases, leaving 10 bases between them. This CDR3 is CASSLYGPGTQYF. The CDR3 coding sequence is TGTGCCAGCAGTTTATACGGCCCGGGGACCCAGTACTTC.

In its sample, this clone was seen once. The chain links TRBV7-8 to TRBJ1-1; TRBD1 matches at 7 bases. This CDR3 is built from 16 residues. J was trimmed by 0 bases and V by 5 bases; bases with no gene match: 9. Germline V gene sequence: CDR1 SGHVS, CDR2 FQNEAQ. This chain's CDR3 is CASSPSRTGMNTEAFF. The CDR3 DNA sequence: TGTGCCAGCAGCCCATCTAGGACAGGCATGAACACTGAAGCTTTCTTT.

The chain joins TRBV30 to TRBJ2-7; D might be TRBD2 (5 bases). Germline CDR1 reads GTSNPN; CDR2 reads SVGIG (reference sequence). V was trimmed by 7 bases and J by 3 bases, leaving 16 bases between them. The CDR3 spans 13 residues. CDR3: CASQTRADYEQYF. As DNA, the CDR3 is TGTGCCTCCCAGACGCGGGCGGACTACGAGCAGTACTTC.

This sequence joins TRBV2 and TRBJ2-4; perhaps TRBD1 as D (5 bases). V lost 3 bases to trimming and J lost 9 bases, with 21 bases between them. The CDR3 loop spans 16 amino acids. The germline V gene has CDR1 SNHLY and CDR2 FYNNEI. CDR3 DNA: TGTGCCAGCAGTGATGGGGCTAAGGGTTGGAGTGTCATTCAGTACTTC. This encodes CASSDGAKGWSVIQYF. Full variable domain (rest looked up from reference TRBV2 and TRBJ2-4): EPEVTQTPSHQVTQMGQEVILRCVPISNHLYFYWYRQILGQKVEFLVSFYNNEISEKSEIFDDQFSVERPDGSNFTLKIRSTKLEDSAMYFCASSDGAKGWSVIQYFGAGTRLSVL.